This T cell receptor beta chain was observed in a study of breast tumors, draining lymph nodes, adjacent tissues listed by TCRdb under 2016. Background on the whole study: In breast cancer patients, the study compared the TCR beta repertoires of tumor, adjacent nontumor tissue and axillary lymph nodes. In human breast cancer, the study set out to evaluate how tumor, surrounding tissue and draining lymph node repertoires relate to one another and whether T cells may move between these sites.

This clonotype was detected ten times or more. No cognate antigen has been identified for it. No much larger clonotype is one base removed from it; base qualities were not supplied. The research as a whole found: Rather than being directly demonstrated, the conclusion that tumor T cells originate in lymph nodes was presented as consistent with a hypothesis. In luminal-like breast cancer, tumor and nontumor tissue repertoires resembled each other significantly more than in basal-like breast cancer. T-cell repertoire diversity in tumors was found to be lower than in lymph nodes but higher than in nontumor tissue, and preferential V and J gene usage was observed. The data were considered consistent with most tumor T cells being derived from the lymph node and subsequently expanding within tumor tissue.

The listed sequencing device is Illumina HiSeq 2000. TCR beta chain libraries were generated through multiplex PCR amplification. The amplified TCR beta chain products were analyzed by high-throughput sequencing. TCRdb took the public reads, trimmed them with fastp at Q25, ran MiXCR for clone calling and kept in-frame beta chains. Every distinct CDR3 protein forms one entry, paired with its most common genes and DNA. Recorded for this sample are about 110,000 distinct CDR3 sequences; roughly 29% of them occurred a single time. Jointly, the top ten make up approximately 5.4% of the sample. Lymph node samples were obtained from the axillary draining lymph nodes of breast cancer patients. V ends up 5 bases short and J 4 bases short, with an unmatched junction base count of 9. The CDR3 holds 15 amino acids from the cysteine to the phenylalanine. The DNA shown is the 45-base CDR3, in frame from base 1. CDR1 and CDR2, looked up from the germline V gene (reference sequence), are SEHNR and FQNEAQ.

The TCR comes from a female donor with breast cancer. Some clones in this sample may be carry-over from other donors' samples. The chain couples TRBV7-9 to TRBJ2-3, and TRBD1 aligns with 7 junction nucleotides. Sequencing was carried out using axillary lymph node tissue. The bases are TGTGCCAGCAGCCATTCTGACAGGGCCGCAGATACGCAGTATTTT. Its protein is CASSHSDRAADTQYF.